This TCR beta chain was identified during a study of breast tumors, draining lymph nodes, adjacent tissues. Study results and limitations: Tumor T cell lymph node origin was a supported hypothesis, not proven. The data were judged consistent with most tumor T cells coming from lymph node and expanding in tumor. Luminal-like breast cancer showed significantly higher tumor–nontumor repertoire similarity than basal-like. Tumor repertoires ranked between lymph nodes and nontumor tissue in diversity, with V and J gene preferences.

There are many counts of this clonotype. The antigen is unknown. The lymph nodes were axillary draining lymph nodes from breast cancer patients. CDR3 length: 13 residues. The germline V gene has CDR1 SEHNR and CDR2 FQNEAQ (reference sequence). The V and J ends lost 6 bases and 1 base respectively, with 9 bases between them. MiXCR was run by TCRdb on the multiplex PCR reads, yielding one entry per CDR3 protein. The sample includes around 230,000 distinct CDR3 sequences, about a third of them seen just once. This sequence was found in a female donor with breast cancer. Some clones in this sample may be carry-over from other donors' samples. The V gene is TRBV7-9, the J gene TRBJ2-5; no clear D gene. Sample: axillary lymph node tissue. The CDR3 bases are TGTGCCAGCAGTTTCCGGGCCCAAGAGACCCAGTACTTC. Amino acids: CASSFRAQETQYF.